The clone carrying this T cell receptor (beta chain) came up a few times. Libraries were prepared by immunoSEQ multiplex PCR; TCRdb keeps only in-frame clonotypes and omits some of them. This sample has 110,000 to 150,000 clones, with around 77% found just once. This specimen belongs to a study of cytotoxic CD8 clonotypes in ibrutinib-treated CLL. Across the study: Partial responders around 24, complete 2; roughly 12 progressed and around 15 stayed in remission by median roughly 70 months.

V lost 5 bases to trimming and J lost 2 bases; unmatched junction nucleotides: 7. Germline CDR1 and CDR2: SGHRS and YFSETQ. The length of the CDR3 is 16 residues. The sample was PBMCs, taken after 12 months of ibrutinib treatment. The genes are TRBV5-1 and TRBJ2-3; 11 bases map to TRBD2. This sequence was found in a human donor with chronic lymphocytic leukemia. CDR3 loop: CASRTGTSGFTDTQYF. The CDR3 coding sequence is TGCGCCAGCAGGACCGGGACTAGCGGTTTCACAGATACGCAGTATTTT.